The 12 T cell receptor beta chains presented below share a single source sample, sequenced in a study of cytomegalovirus exposure and HLA in healthy donors. A multiplex PCR was run with 60 Vbeta primers and 13 Jbeta primers. Assay used: immunoSEQ multiplex PCR; TCRdb lists only in-frame clones, some missing. The repertoire includes 150,000 to 200,000 clones, roughly 74% of them detected once, and about 7.7% sits in the top ten. The specimen sequenced was PBMCs. The source is a woman between 35 and 50 years old in good health and CMV-seropositive.

The chain joins TRBV28 to TRBJ1-1, with TRBD1 matching over 7 bases. The ends lost 8 bases at V and 5 bases at J; junction bases unmatched: 11. Germline V CDR1 and CDR2: MDHEN, SYDVKM. The CDR3 is 14 residues long. CDR3 DNA sequence: TGTGCCAGCTTTCCACAGGGGCCAGGGACTGAAGCTTTCTTT. Protein: CASFPQGPGTEAFF.

This clone was seen a handful of times. The chain couples TRBV7-6 to TRBJ1-1, with no clear D. The CDR3 loop spans 13 amino acids. Germline V gene lookup returns CDR1 SGHVS and CDR2 FNYEAQ. V was cut by 3 bases and J by 1 base, with 6 bases left in between. CDR3 loop: CASSFSGNTEAFF. The CDR3 DNA sequence: TGTGCCAGCAGCTTCTCGGGGAACACTGAAGCTTTCTTT.

V and J are TRBV23-1 and TRBJ1-2; 7 positions agree with TRBD1. TRBV23-1 counts as an open reading frame of uncertain function. V gave up 8 bases and J gave up 4 bases; unmatched junction bases: 13. The CDR3 extends over 15 amino acids. This CDR3 is CASFHCPGQSYGYTF. Written as DNA, the CDR3 is TGCGCCAGCTTCCATTGTCCGGGACAGAGCTATGGCTACACCTTC.

The J gene is TRBJ1-2, the V gene TRBV6-5; TRBD1 aligns across 7 bases. This CDR3 has 14 residues. The germline gives CDR1 MNHEY, CDR2 SVGAGI. The V segment lost 2 bases and the J segment 5 bases; nucleotides outside the gene matches: 5. The CDR3 sequence: CASSYTGQAYGYTF. CDR3 nucleotide sequence: TGTGCCAGCAGTTACACCGGACAGGCTTATGGCTACACCTTC.

This clone was counted only a few times. The chain is built from TRBV28 and TRBJ1-1, with D unresolved. The V end lost 2 bases, the J end lost 0 bases, and 22 bases lay between the germline ends. CDR3 length equals 19 residues. CDR1 MDHEN and CDR2 SYDVKM come from the germline V gene. In DNA, the CDR3 is TGTGCCAGCAGTTTACCCACTGTGAGAAGGAGCTCCATGAACACTGAAGCTTTCTTT. Translating gives CASSLPTVRRSSMNTEAFF.

The chain carries TRBV15 and TRBJ2-1, with no clear D. The CDR3 extends over 15 amino acids. Between the trimmed V and J ends, which lost 7 bases and 4 bases, there was a span of 17 bases. The V gene's germline CDR1 is LNHNV and CDR2 YYDKDF (reference sequence). DNA of the CDR3: TGTGCCACCACCCCCCGAGGAGTTCCGTACAATGAGCAGTTCTTC. Protein sequence: CATTPRGVPYNEQFF.

This clone was detected once. This chain uses TRBV29-1 with TRBJ2-2; D is perhaps TRBD2 (5 bases). Germline CDR1 and CDR2: SQVTM and ANQGSEA. This CDR3 is built from 11 residues. The chain's CDR3 is CTARDAGELFF. Written as DNA, the CDR3 is TGCACCGCGAGGGATGCGGGGGAGCTGTTTTTT.

The sample holds one count of this clone. The chain recombines TRBV5-1 with TRBJ2-2; tentative D call: TRBD1 (6 bases). V lost 4 bases and J 1 base, leaving 8 bases between the germline ends. Germline V gene data show CDR1 as SGHRS and CDR2 as YFSETQ. This CDR3 is 14 amino acids long. The CDR3 reads CASSKDRNTGELFF. CDR3 coding DNA: TGCGCCAGCAGCAAGGACAGGAACACCGGGGAGCTGTTTTTT.

J is TRBJ1-1 and V is TRBV11-3, with D unresolved. The V gene's germline CDR1 is SGHNT and CDR2 YENEEA. The CDR3 runs 14 residues. V lost 5 bases and J 3 bases, leaving 13 bases between the germline ends. The CDR3 spells CASSLAGGHTEAFF. CDR3 nucleotide sequence: TGTGCCAGCAGCCTGGCCGGTGGGCACACTGAAGCTTTCTTT.

The genes are TRBV6-1 and TRBJ2-7, with D uncertain. CDR3 length: 14 amino acids. CDR1 is MNHNS and CDR2 is SASEGT in the germline V gene. With 1 base removed from V and 0 bases from J, the gap between germline ends came to 7 bases. The CDR3 DNA follows: TGTGCCAGCAGTGAAGGACGGAGCTCCTACGAGCAGTACTTC. As protein: CASSEGRSSYEQYF.

The J gene is TRBJ1-5, the V gene TRBV7-9; 7 bases are a match to TRBD1. CDR3 size: 14 residues. V was pared by 6 bases and J by 3 bases, with 5 bases of the junction left unmatched. Germline loops: CDR1 SEHNR, CDR2 FQNEAQ (reference sequence). The CDR3 sequence is CASSRQGTNQPQHF. CDR3 DNA sequence: TGTGCCAGCAGTAGACAGGGTACCAATCAGCCCCAGCATTTT.

The sample holds one count of this clone. V and J are TRBV19 and TRBJ1-5; 8 nucleotides agree with TRBD1. The CDR3 length is 15 residues. Germline V gene sequence: CDR1 LNHDA, CDR2 SQIVND (reference sequence). The ends lost 3 bases at V and 6 bases at J; junction bases unmatched: 7. The CDR3 DNA sequence: TGTGCCAGTAGTATTGAGGACAGGGTCAGTCAGCCCCAGCATTTT. Residues: CASSIEDRVSQPQHF. Full variable domain (outside the CDR3, taken from reference TRBV19 and TRBJ1-5): DGGITQSPKYLFRKEGQNVTLSCEQNLNHDAMYWYRQDPGQGLRLIYYSQIVNDFQKGDIAEGYSVSREKKESFPLTVTSAQKNPTAFYLCASSIEDRVSQPQHFGDGTRLSIL.